This T cell receptor beta chain was sequenced for a study of identical twins. The CDR3 consists of 17 residues. The junction had 8 bases not matched to a gene; V was cut back by 0 bases and J by 5 bases. Germline V CDR1 and CDR2: LGHDT, YNNKEL (reference sequence). Template switching created a universal primer site, and the cDNA included unique molecular identifiers. TCRdb ran MiXCR on the 5' RACE reads and lists one entry per CDR3 protein. This sample carries 700,000 to 950,000 distinct CDR3 sequences, roughly 12% of them seen once, and the ten largest clones take around 1.6%. Study-wide results and caveats: Twins' surplus sharing was weaker for beta out-of-frame sequences.

On this clonotype: Its antigen is as yet unknown.

Each donor (without exception) was a healthy Caucasian. This same sample was also taken into another study, of yellow fever vaccine responses in identical twins.

The chain joins TRBV3-1 to TRBJ2-2; 8 positions agree with TRBD1. The material sequenced was PBMCs. The sequence was collected from a woman under 30 in good health. CDR3 nucleotide sequence: TGTGCCAGCAGCCAAGATATGGGGACAGGTGAAACCGGGGAGCTGTTTTTT. As protein: CASSQDMGTGETGELFF.